The 26 T cell receptor beta chains presented below share a single source sample, sequenced in a study of CD8+ T cells in alopecia areata. Extraction of RNA preceded its reverse transcription into cDNA, which served as the sequencing template. Sequencing used immunoSEQ multiplex PCR; TCRdb keeps in-frame clones, though not all of them. The sample carries 270,000 or so clones, roughly 50% recorded once. Indicated treatment: oral pan-JAK inhibitor, 5-10 mg twice daily. The sequencing used CD4+ T cells sorted from blood, collected at week 24, from a patient treated with tofacitinib. The receptors here all came from a human donor with alopecia areata.

This clone was seen a few times. This CDR3 reads CAIGGRESGQYF. The CDR3 DNA sequence: TGTGCCATCGGGGGTAGGGAGTCGGGGCAGTACTTC. The chain uses TRBV10-3 and TRBJ2-7; D is tentatively TRBD1 or TRBD2 (5 bases each). Germline CDR1 is ENHRY and CDR2 is SYGVKD. V was pared by 8 bases and J by 9 bases, with 17 bases between. The CDR3 is made up of 12 amino acids.

The V gene is TRBV29-1, the J gene TRBJ2-3; D perhaps matches TRBD2 (6 bases). The V end lost 4 bases, the J end lost 3 bases, and 11 bases lay between the germline ends. Looked up from germline, CDR1 is SQVTM and CDR2 is ANQGSEA. The CDR3 totals 13 residues. CDR3 in amino acids: CSVGAGRTDTQYF. As DNA, the CDR3 is TGCAGCGTTGGAGCGGGCCGAACAGATACGCAGTATTTT.

This clone was detected only a few times. This chain joins TRBV29-1 and TRBJ1-4; 10 positions match TRBD1. V was clipped by 6 bases and J by 7 bases; unmatched bases: 5. The CDR3 runs to 13 residues. CDR1 and CDR2 (germline): SQVTM, ANQGSEA. CDR3 nucleotide sequence: TGCAGCGTCTCCCGGGACAGGGGTGAAAAACTGTTTTTT. Translation gives CSVSRDRGEKLFF.

J is TRBJ2-3 and V is TRBV5-1, with 7 bases lining up with TRBD1. This CDR3 contains 16 residues. Losses at the gene ends were 4 bases for V and 1 base for J; bases not matched to a gene: 9. CDR1 is SGHRS, CDR2 YFSETQ, per germline. CDR3 bases: TGCGCCAGCAGCCCTAAACAGGGGACGGGCACAGATACGCAGTATTTT. Translation gives CASSPKQGTGTDTQYF. The full variable domain, with the rest looked up from reference TRBV5-1 and TRBJ2-3, is KAGVTQTPRYLIKTRGQQVTLSCSPISGHRSVSWYQQTPGQGLQFLFEYFSETQRNKGNFPGRFSGRQFSNSRSEMNVSTLELGDSALYLCASSPKQGTGTDTQYFGPGTRLTVL.

This clone was seen ten or more times. V and J are TRBV4-3 and TRBJ2-6; no firm D call. Trimming cost V 0 bases and J 2 bases, with 8 bases left between them. The CDR3 sequence is 16 residues long. Germline V gene lookup returns CDR1 LGHNA and CDR2 YSLEER. CDR3 sequence reads: CASSQEVGTGANVLTF. The CDR3 DNA follows: TGCGCCAGCAGCCAAGAAGTAGGGACTGGGGCCAACGTCCTGACTTTC.

The chain employs TRBV6-5 and TRBJ1-6; D unclear. V shed 5 bases and J shed 6 bases, with 11 bases lying between them. Germline V gene lookup returns CDR1 MNHEY and CDR2 SVGAGI. The CDR3 covers 14 residues. The CDR3 DNA sequence: TGTGCCAGCAGTCGAACAGCGTTTAATTCACCCCTCCACTTT. Translating gives CASSRTAFNSPLHF.

This clone was observed a handful of times. The chain recombines TRBV2 with TRBJ2-5; D may match TRBD1 or TRBD2 (6 bases each). The CDR3 is 13 residues long. CDR1 and CDR2 from the germline V gene are SNHLY and FYNNEI. V was clipped by 6 bases and J by 8 bases, with 16 bases between them. The CDR3: CASSAGQASTQYF. CDR3 sequence (DNA): TGTGCCAGCAGCGCGGGACAAGCGTCAACCCAGTACTTC.

The genes are TRBV4-2 and TRBJ2-5, with 8 bases fitting TRBD2. Germline V gene lookup returns CDR1 LGHNA and CDR2 YNFKEQ. The CDR3 consists of 16 residues. J lost 2 bases, V lost 3 bases, and 8 bases had no gene match. The CDR3 protein is CASSQLAGGPQETQYF. The CDR3 DNA is TGTGCCAGCAGCCAGCTGGCGGGGGGCCCTCAAGAGACCCAGTACTTC.

The CDR3 nucleotides read TGTGCCAGCAGGGGACACTCCACTGAAGCTTTCTTT. Translated: CASRGHSTEAFF. The V gene is TRBV25-1, the J gene TRBJ1-1, with D possibly matching TRBD1 (6 bases). The V end lost 6 bases, the J end lost 4 bases, and 9 bases lay between the germline ends. Germline values: CDR1 MGHDK, CDR2 SYGVNS. The CDR3 covers 12 residues.

This clone turned up a few times. The chain joins TRBV18 to TRBJ2-4; D may be TRBD1 (6 bases). V was trimmed by 4 bases and J by 5 bases, leaving 12 bases between them. The length of the CDR3 is 14 residues. Germline V CDR1 and CDR2: KGHSH, LQKENI. The CDR3 here is CASSRDIGENIQYF. The CDR3 bases are TGTGCCAGCTCACGGGACATCGGAGAAAACATTCAGTACTTC.

This clone was counted only a few times. The CDR3 DNA follows: TGCGCCAGCAGCCAAGATTCACAGGATATGGCTTTCTTT. Encoded protein: CASSQDSQDMAFF. The J gene is TRBJ1-1, the V gene TRBV4-1, with TRBD1 as a possible D gene (5 bases). The CDR3 has 13 amino acids. V was trimmed by 0 bases and J by 11 bases, leaving 13 bases between them. Germline CDR1 is MGHRA and CDR2 is YSYEKL.

This clone was observed a handful of times. CDR3 sequence reads: CAWRTSQGKGYGYTF. The CDR3 coding sequence is TGTGCCTGGAGAACCTCTCAGGGGAAGGGCTATGGCTACACCTTC. The genes are TRBV30 and TRBJ1-2; maybe TRBD1 (6 bases). Germline assignment: CDR1 GTSNPN and CDR2 SVGIG (reference sequence). Deletions cut 3 bases from V and 4 bases from J, with 18 bases between. This CDR3 has 15 amino acids.

The V gene is TRBV7-3, the J gene TRBJ2-5; tentatively, D is TRBD2 (5 bases). The germline V gene has CDR1 SGHTA and CDR2 FQGTGA. Trimming took off 4 bases at V and 2 bases at J, with 17 bases between the two ends. The CDR3 is made up of 16 amino acids. CDR3 protein: CASSSPDQSGQETQYF. The CDR3 DNA follows: TGTGCCAGCAGCTCGCCCGACCAGTCGGGGCAAGAGACCCAGTACTTC.

The sample holds a few counts of this clone. The chain recombines TRBV2 with TRBJ1-6, with D possibly TRBD1 on 6 matching bases. The CDR3 has 14 residues. Deletions cut 4 bases from V and 8 bases from J, with 12 bases between. Germline V gene sequence: CDR1 SNHLY, CDR2 FYNNEI. The CDR3 nucleotides read TGTGCCAGCAGTGTTGTCAGGGGTGATTCACCCCTCCACTTT. This codes for CASSVVRGDSPLHF. Looking up the rest from reference TRBV2 and TRBJ1-6 gives the full variable domain: EPEVTQTPSHQVTQMGQEVILRCVPISNHLYFYWYRQILGQKVEFLVSFYNNEISEKSEIFDDQFSVERPDGSNFTLKIRSTKLEDSAMYFCASSVVRGDSPLHFGNGTRLTVT.

The chain employs TRBV2 and TRBJ2-7; 10 positions match TRBD1. Germline loops: CDR1 SNHLY, CDR2 FYNNEI. The CDR3 covers 14 residues. The V and J ends lost 7 bases and 5 bases, in that order; junction bases with no gene match: 8. CDR3 DNA sequence: TGTGCCAGCATGGGACAGGGGAGATCGGACGAGCAGTACTTC. Its protein product is CASMGQGRSDEQYF.

V is TRBV5-1 and J is TRBJ2-4, with D possibly matching TRBD1 (5 bases). Germline assignment: CDR1 SGHRS and CDR2 YFSETQ. This CDR3 spans 16 amino acids. Between the trimmed V and J ends, which lost 4 bases and 14 bases, there was a span of 28 bases. CDR3 loop: CASSLSTGEFQIGKYF. The CDR3 DNA follows: TGCGCCAGCAGCCTCTCAACAGGAGAATTCCAGATCGGCAAGTACTTC.

The V gene is TRBV6-5, the J gene TRBJ2-7, with 8 bases lining up with TRBD2. The CDR3 runs 13 residues. The V segment lost 2 bases and the J segment 13 bases; nucleotides outside the gene matches: 10. Germline assignment: CDR1 MNHEY and CDR2 SVGAGI. The CDR3 DNA reads TGTGCCAGCAGTTACCCGGGAGGGGGACCGGCTTACTTC. Its translation: CASSYPGGGPAYF.

This clone showed up just a few times. V is TRBV19 and J is TRBJ2-7; D not resolved. Germline lookup yields CDR1 LNHDA and CDR2 SQIVND (reference sequence). The V end lost 4 bases, the J end lost 9 bases, and 13 bases lay between the germline ends. The CDR3 sequence is 12 residues long. The CDR3 region has the DNA TGTGCCAGTAGTACCAGTTATACGAGGCAGTACTTC. Residues: CASSTSYTRQYF. The full variable domain, with the rest looked up from reference TRBV19 and TRBJ2-7, is DGGITQSPKYLFRKEGQNVTLSCEQNLNHDAMYWYRQDPGQGLRLIYYSQIVNDFQKGDIAEGYSVSREKKESFPLTVTSAQKNPTAFYLCASSTSYTRQYFGPGTRLTVT.

The V gene is TRBV9, the J gene TRBJ2-3; a weak D match, TRBD2 (5 bases). CDR3 length: 14 amino acids. The V and J ends lost 1 base and 2 bases respectively, with 8 bases between them. Germline lookup yields CDR1 SGDLS and CDR2 YYNGEE. CDR3 residues: CASSVLATTDTQYF. The DNA for the CDR3 is TGTGCCAGCAGCGTACTAGCCACCACAGATACGCAGTATTTT.

This chain uses TRBV7-2 with TRBJ2-7; D unresolved. The V end was cut by 1 base, the J end by 0 bases, with 7 bases between. Germline V gene data show CDR1 as SGHTA and CDR2 as FQGNSA. The length of the CDR3 is 14 residues. This CDR3 reads CASSLEDGSYEQYF. The CDR3 DNA reads TGTGCCAGCAGCTTAGAGGACGGCTCCTACGAGCAGTACTTC.

J is TRBJ1-5 and V is TRBV4-1; D might be TRBD1 (5 bases). Trimming took off 3 bases at V and 3 bases at J, with 15 bases between the two ends. Germline assignment: CDR1 MGHRA and CDR2 YSYEKL. The CDR3 consists of 16 residues. The CDR3: CASSHPLLGTNQPQHF. CDR3 sequence (DNA): TGCGCCAGCAGCCATCCCCTTCTCGGGACCAATCAGCCCCAGCATTTT.

The chain recombines TRBV10-3 with TRBJ2-7; 8 nucleotides match TRBD2. The CDR3 loop spans 12 amino acids. The germline gives CDR1 ENHRY, CDR2 SYGVKD. V was pared by 11 bases and J by 2 bases, with 5 bases of the junction left unmatched. The CDR3: CAAGGLTYEQYF. The CDR3 DNA reads TGTGCCGCGGGGGGACTAACCTACGAGCAGTACTTC.

This clone was counted only a few times. The V and J genes are TRBV28 and TRBJ1-4; no firm D call. The germline gives CDR1 MDHEN, CDR2 SYDVKM. The CDR3 is 15 amino acids. With 5 bases removed from V and 5 bases from J, the gap between germline ends came to 15 bases. The CDR3 coding sequence is TGTGCCAGCAGTCCCGTCCCAGTCCAGAATGAAAAACTGTTTTTT. Amino acid sequence: CASSPVPVQNEKLFF.

This rearrangement joins TRBV29-1 to TRBJ2-5, with 7 bases that match TRBD1. The junction had 4 bases not matched to a gene; V was cut back by 2 bases and J by 1 base. Germline V gives CDR1 SQVTM, CDR2 ANQGSEA. The CDR3 spans 14 residues. The CDR3 region has the DNA TGCAGCGTTGAAAGAGACAGGGCCCAAGAGACCCAGTACTTC. The encoded protein is CSVERDRAQETQYF.

The genes are TRBV14 and TRBJ1-2; the D is unclear. The V end lost 0 bases, the J end lost 4 bases, and 12 bases lay between the germline ends. The CDR3 is 15 amino acids. Germline CDR1 and CDR2: SGHDN and FVKESK. The CDR3 protein is CASSQETLGGYGYTF. The CDR3, as DNA: TGTGCCAGCAGCCAAGAAACCCTGGGAGGCTATGGCTACACCTTC.

This sequence joins TRBV30 and TRBJ2-5, with D possibly TRBD2 on 5 matching bases. Trimming stripped 2 bases from V and 1 base from J, with 17 bases between. CDR1 GTSNPN and CDR2 SVGIG come from the germline V gene (reference sequence). The length of the CDR3 is 16 residues. CDR3 amino acids: CAWSFGGGTIQETQYF. The CDR3 DNA is TGTGCCTGGAGTTTTGGAGGCGGAACAATCCAAGAGACCCAGTACTTC.